These T cell receptor beta chains were read from a single sample in a study of response to subunit inactivated influenza vaccine. Each CDR3 protein gets one entry after TCRdb re-called the RT-PCR reads with MiXCR. The sample carries 750,000 to 850,000 distinct CDR3 sequences, about 18% recorded once. The starting material was PBMCs from blood, obtained more than 4 days after vaccination. Receptors originate from a man in his fifties who received an inactivated influenza vaccine. Both conserved end residues are part of each CDR3. The D gene is left open where the match is weak. Only some rows state a clone size, as once, few, many or a class for expanded clones.

NA	TRBV12-3/TRBV12-4	TRBJ2-7	NA	CASSLRTVISYEQYF	TGTGCCAGCAGTTTAAGGACGGTGATCTCCTACGAGCAGTACTTC
NA	TRBV5-5	TRBJ2-7	TRBD1	CASTASPQGIYEQYF	TGTGCCAGCACCGCTTCCCCACAGGGGATCTACGAGCAGTACTTC
few	TRBV5-1	TRBJ2-1	TRBD2	CASSGWGAGTEQFF	TGCGCCAGCAGCGGGTGGGGAGCGGGGACTGAGCAGTTCTTC
few	TRBV20-1	TRBJ1-1	TRBD1	CSADPGTGVEAFF	TGCAGTGCAGACCCCGGGACAGGGGTCGAAGCTTTCTTT
few	TRBV20-1	TRBJ2-1	NA	CSASRGARGNEQFF	TGCAGTGCTAGTCGGGGGGCGCGAGGGAATGAGCAGTTCTTC
NA	TRBV20-1	TRBJ2-5	NA	CSAPTNAQETQYF	TGCAGTGCGCCGACTAACGCCCAAGAGACCCAGTACTTC
NA	TRBV20-1	TRBJ2-1	NA	CREGNGNNEQFF	TGCAGGGAAGGAAACGGAAACAATGAGCAGTTCTTC
NA	TRBV20-1	TRBJ1-1	NA	CSARFQGYGEAFF	TGCAGTGCTAGGTTCCAGGGCTACGGTGAAGCTTTCTTT
NA	TRBV19	TRBJ2-1	NA	CASSSGAKYNEQFF	TGTGCCAGTAGTTCGGGGGCCAAGTACAATGAGCAGTTCTTC
few	TRBV24-1	TRBJ2-1	TRBD2	CATSDAGTSGRSNEQFF	TGTGCCACCAGTGACGCCGGGACTAGCGGGAGATCCAATGAGCAGTTCTTC
NA	TRBV3-1	TRBJ2-3	TRBD1	CASSLRQGKTDTQYF	TGTGCCAGCAGCCTCCGACAGGGGAAGACAGATACGCAGTATTTT
few	TRBV5-1	TRBJ2-2	TRBD1	CASSSQGQSTGELFF	TGCGCCAGCAGCTCCCAGGGACAGTCCACCGGGGAGCTGTTTTTT
once	TRBV21-1	TRBJ2-7	NA	CASSKASGTGPYEQYF	TGTGCCAGCAGCAAGGCTTCCGGGACAGGCCCATACGAGCAGTACTTC
NA	TRBV20-1	TRBJ2-2	TRBD2	CSARDARLAEAGELFF	TGCAGTGCTAGAGATGCCCGACTAGCGGAGGCCGGGGAGCTGTTTTTT
NA	TRBV2	TRBJ1-6	NA	CASSEWHNGNSPLHF	TGTGCCAGCAGTGAGTGGCACAACGGGAATTCACCCCTCCACTTT
NA	TRBV27	TRBJ2-3	NA	CASSRKGGLSTDTQYF	TGTGCCAGCAGCCGAAAAGGGGGACTTAGCACAGATACGCAGTATTTT
few	TRBV5-5	TRBJ2-5	TRBD2	CASSLETSGSQETQYF	TGTGCCAGCAGCTTGGAGACTAGCGGGAGTCAAGAGACCCAGTACTTC
NA	TRBV5-1	TRBJ2-5	NA	CASSRDVGETQYF	TGCGCCAGCAGCCGGGACGTAGGAGAGACCCAGTACTTC
few	TRBV20-1	TRBJ1-6	NA	CSTGTLNSPLHF	TGCAGTACCGGGACCTTGAATTCACCCCTCCACTTT
few	TRBV28	TRBJ1-5	TRBD1	CASSDDRAGQPQHF	TGTGCCAGCAGTGACGACAGGGCCGGTCAGCCCCAGCATTTT
NA	TRBV20-1	TRBJ2-7	TRBD2	CSASHASGRIKAQYF	TGCAGTGCTAGTCACGCTAGCGGGAGAATCAAGGCGCAGTACTTC
NA	TRBV20-1	TRBJ2-5	TRBD1	CSATPGQGLAQYF	TGCAGTGCTACTCCGGGACAGGGCTTGGCCCAGTACTTC
NA	TRBV7-6	TRBJ2-1	TRBD2	CASSSGLAGYEQFF	TGTGCCAGCAGCTCCGGACTAGCGGGGTATGAGCAGTTCTTC
few	TRBV11-2	TRBJ2-3	NA	CASSFWMGADTQYF	TGTGCCAGCAGCTTCTGGATGGGGGCAGATACGCAGTATTTT
many	TRBV5-1	TRBJ2-7	TRBD2	CASSFGTSSYEQYF	TGCGCCAGCAGCTTCGGGACTAGCTCCTACGAGCAGTACTTC
NA	TRBV7-9	TRBJ2-7	NA	CASSREAGNEQYF	TGTGCCAGCAGCCGAGAGGCGGGTAACGAGCAGTACTTC
few	TRBV7-6	TRBJ2-3	TRBD1	CASSQGAGTGTDTQYF	TGTGCCAGCAGCCAGGGGGCGGGGACAGGGACAGATACGCAGTATTTT
few	TRBV10-3	TRBJ2-7	NA	CAISQGGTSYEQYF	TGTGCCATCAGCCAAGGGGGAACCTCCTACGAGCAGTACTTC
few	TRBV4-2	TRBJ1-2	NA	CASSQDRRQANYGYTF	TGTGCCAGCAGCCAAGATAGGAGACAAGCTAACTATGGCTACACCTTC
few	TRBV5-1	TRBJ2-1	NA	CASSLDFGNEQFF	TGCGCCAGCAGCTTGGATTTTGGAAATGAGCAGTTCTTC
NA	TRBV10-3	TRBJ2-7	TRBD1	CAIKGDSAYEQYF	TGTGCCATCAAGGGGGACAGTGCCTACGAGCAGTACTTC
NA	TRBV5-1	TRBJ2-1	NA	CASRPTSSPYNEQFF	TGCGCCAGCAGGCCCACTAGCAGCCCGTACAATGAGCAGTTCTTC
few	TRBV11-2	TRBJ2-3	NA	CASSLSSFGRGDRIDTQYF	TGTGCCAGCAGCTTAAGTTCTTTCGGTCGCGGGGACCGCATAGATACGCAGTATTTT
few	TRBV12-3/TRBV12-4	TRBJ2-2	NA	CASSFGRSLGGELFF	TGTGCCAGCAGTTTTGGACGTTCTTTGGGGGGGGAGCTGTTTTTT
few	TRBV24-1	TRBJ2-3	NA	CATSDLGDSSTDTQYF	TGTGCCACCAGTGATTTAGGGGACTCTAGCACAGATACGCAGTATTTT
NA	TRBV3-1	TRBJ2-1	TRBD1	CASSQNRGNYNEQFF	TGTGCCAGCAGCCAAAACAGGGGGAACTACAATGAGCAGTTCTTC
medium-sized	TRBV29-1	TRBJ2-2	NA	CSVEFRLGNTGELFF	TGCAGCGTTGAATTCCGACTAGGGAACACCGGGGAGCTGTTTTTT
many	TRBV12-3/TRBV12-4	TRBJ2-5	TRBD2	CASSGGGAAETQYF	TGTGCCAGCAGTGGCGGGGGGGCAGCTGAGACCCAGTACTTC
NA	TRBV10-3	TRBJ1-1	NA	CAISEDMNTEAFF	TGTGCCATCAGTGAAGATATGAACACTGAAGCTTTCTTT
NA	TRBV12-3/TRBV12-4	TRBJ2-1	TRBD2	CASRDSGGYNEQFF	TGTGCCAGCAGGGATAGCGGGGGTTACAATGAGCAGTTCTTC
few	TRBV29-1	TRBJ2-7	NA	CSVVLGGQSYEQYF	TGCAGCGTCGTCCTTGGTGGCCAATCCTACGAGCAGTACTTC
many	TRBV6-4	TRBJ2-7	NA	CASSDQGPLFSYEQYF	TGTGCCAGCAGTGACCAAGGACCGCTATTCTCCTACGAGCAGTACTTC
few	TRBV20-1	TRBJ1-1	NA	CSVRPRDTEAFF	TGCAGTGTCCGACCCAGGGACACTGAAGCTTTCTTT
NA	TRBV7-9	TRBJ2-1	NA	CASSLAGQDMQFF	TGTGCCAGCAGCTTAGCGGGCCAGGATATGCAGTTCTTC
many	TRBV28	TRBJ2-7	NA	CASTDALGYEQYF	TGTGCCAGCACCGACGCCTTGGGGTACGAGCAGTACTTC
NA	TRBV10-1	TRBJ2-5	NA	CASSESADRNQYF	TGCGCCAGCAGTGAGTCGGCGGACCGTAATCAGTACTTC
once	TRBV9	TRBJ2-3	NA	CASSVATGPLGVDTQYF	TGTGCCAGCAGCGTTGCGACCGGGCCCCTAGGGGTAGATACGCAGTATTTT
few	TRBV20-1	TRBJ2-7	TRBD2	CSARDPAGGYEQYF	TGCAGTGCTAGAGATCCAGCGGGAGGTTACGAGCAGTACTTC
few	TRBV28	TRBJ1-1	NA	CASSSDPLGAFF	TGTGCCAGCAGTTCTGACCCGCTGGGCGCTTTCTTT
NA	TRBV9	TRBJ2-7	NA	CASSVGGQVGLYEQYF	TGTGCCAGCAGCGTAGGGGGCCAGGTGGGACTCTACGAGCAGTACTTC
NA	TRBV7-9	TRBJ2-7	TRBD2	CASSLAGGAFEQYF	TGTGCCAGCAGCTTAGCGGGAGGGGCGTTCGAGCAGTACTTC
NA	TRBV7-6	TRBJ2-3	NA	CASSLLRLGGETQYF	TGTGCCAGCAGCTTACTTCGGCTAGGGGGAGAAACGCAGTATTTT
once	TRBV5-1	TRBJ2-3	NA	CASSLTHTDTQYF	TGCGCCAGCAGCTTGACCCACACAGATACGCAGTATTTT
many	TRBV5-1	TRBJ2-5	NA	CASSLGRSETQYF	TGCGCCAGCAGCTTGGGCCGATCGGAGACCCAGTACTTC
NA	TRBV20-1	TRBJ2-3	TRBD2	CSARGGLAGGQDTQYF	TGCAGTGCTAGAGGGGGACTAGCGGGAGGGCAAGATACGCAGTATTTT
NA	TRBV7-2	TRBJ2-1	NA	CASSSAGLGEQFF	TGTGCCAGCAGCTCTGCGGGACTGGGTGAGCAGTTCTTC
few	TRBV4-1	TRBJ2-5	NA	CASSQDEGLIRETQYF	TGCGCCAGCAGCCAAGACGAGGGACTTATAAGGGAGACCCAGTACTTC
few	TRBV5-5	TRBJ1-3	NA	CASSLLLLSGNTIYF	TGTGCCAGCAGCTTGTTACTGCTCTCTGGAAACACCATATATTTT